In this sample, the clone carrying this T cell receptor (beta chain) turned up once. The CDR3 is 15 amino acids. CDR1 is SGHRS and CDR2 is YFSETQ in the germline V gene. The ends lost 4 bases at V and 0 bases at J; junction bases unmatched: 3. Data came from immunoSEQ multiplex PCR; TCRdb stores just in-frame clones and leaves some out. The top ten clones hold approximately 22% of a sample with around 150,000 clones, approximately 82% of them seen once. The data stem from a study of blood T cell repertoires in COVID-19. The TCR comes from a woman older than 75 with acute or convalescent COVID-19. The sample comprised peripheral blood. V usage is TRBV5-1 and J usage is TRBJ2-4; TRBD2 matches 8 bases. The CDR3 DNA is TGCGCCAGCAGCACGGGAGGGGGAGCCAAAAACATTCAGTACTTC. Translation gives CASSTGGGAKNIQYF.